The rows below give T cell receptor beta chains drawn from one sample of a study of T cells after yellow fever vaccination. A single record per CDR3 protein comes from TCRdb applying MiXCR to the 5' RACE reads. Among tens of thousands of distinct CDR3 sequences listed, approximately 7.5% were seen once. The material was CD8+ T cells sorted from PBMCs, obtained on the day of the yellow fever booster vaccination. The receptors were sampled from a man aged 25 to 40 who received the YFV17D yellow fever vaccine. Each CDR3 is given with its conserved first and last residue. The D gene is left open where the match is weak. Size is omitted from some rows. Given values are once, few, many or a class for expanded clones.

>TRBJ2-7|NA|TRBV28|few
CASSLVKSTYEQYF
TGTGCCAGCAGTTTAGTTAAATCTACCTACGAGCAGTACTTC
>TRBJ2-7|NA|TRBV12-3/TRBV12-4|NA
CASSSDFYEQYF
TGTGCCAGCAGCTCGGACTTCTACGAGCAGTACTTC
>TRBJ2-5|TRBD2|TRBV6-5|NA
CASSWRTSGKETQYF
TGTGCCAGCAGTTGGAGGACTAGCGGTAAAGAGACCCAGTACTTC
>TRBJ2-1|NA|TRBV29-1|few
CSASEGSYNEQFF
TGCAGCGCCTCGGAGGGCTCCTACAATGAGCAGTTCTTC
>TRBJ2-5|NA|TRBV20-1|many
CSARPTYAEETQYF
TGCAGTGCTAGGCCTACCTACGCAGAAGAGACCCAGTACTTC
>TRBJ1-5|NA|TRBV15|few
CATSRSGGGYNQPQHF
TGTGCCACCAGCAGGAGCGGAGGGGGATACAATCAGCCCCAGCATTTT
>TRBJ2-3|NA|TRBV6-2/TRBV6-3|NA
CASSPLKVDTQYF
TGTGCCAGCAGTCCTCTAAAAGTGGATACGCAGTATTTT
>TRBJ1-1|TRBD1|TRBV7-9|NA
CASSPGQGMAEAFF
TGTGCCAGCAGCCCCGGACAGGGTATGGCTGAAGCTTTCTTT
>TRBJ2-5|NA|TRBV3-1|few
CATLRSPGPTQYF
TGTGCCACCCTAAGATCTCCGGGGCCGACCCAGTACTTC
>TRBJ2-1|NA|TRBV7-9|NA
CASSALRGDPYNEQFF
TGTGCCAGCAGCGCCTTAAGAGGGGACCCCTACAATGAGCAGTTCTTC